This entry is about one TCR beta chain. The antigen is not known. This sample stems from a study of OX40 agonist ivuxolimab in advanced cancers. The wider study: The study treated patients with ivuxolimab, an agonistic anti-OX40 (CD134) antibody.

Measured with immunoSEQ multiplex PCR; TCRdb has only the in-frame clones, and not every one. This sample carries roughly 18,000 clones, about 70% of them seen once, and the ten largest clones take approximately 19%. Germline V lookup: CDR1 SGHRS, CDR2 YFSETQ. Trimming removed 1 base from V and 5 bases from J, with 10 bases in between. The CDR3 spans 14 residues. Study-wide points: Both CD4+ and CD8+ T cell populations in blood had undergone clonal expansion by week 6 at 0.1 to 3.0 mg/kg.

This clonotype was obtained from an adult with an advanced solid tumor such as melanoma, head and neck, liver or kidney cancer. The gene calls are TRBV5-1 and TRBJ2-1, with D maybe TRBD1 (6 bases). Sequenced here: CD4+ or CD8+ T cells sorted from blood, sampled in a trial of the OX40 agonist ivuxolimab. The CDR3 DNA is TGCGCCAGCAGCTTGAAACAGGGAAACAATGAGCAGTTCTTC. It codes for CASSLKQGNNEQFF. Together with reference TRBV5-1 and TRBJ2-1, the CDR3 gives the full variable domain: KAGVTQTPRYLIKTRGQQVTLSCSPISGHRSVSWYQQTPGQGLQFLFEYFSETQRNKGNFPGRFSGRQFSNSRSEMNVSTLELGDSALYLCASSLKQGNNEQFFGPGTRLTVL.